This is a list of T cell receptor beta chains from one sample in a study of lymphopenia after photon versus proton radiotherapy. Produced via immunoSEQ multiplex PCR; TCRdb's table is partial and in-frame only. There are fewer than 30,000 clones in the sample; roughly 90% occur only once, and less than 0.9% lies in the top ten. The source material was peripheral blood, sampled from a patient treated with photon-based radiotherapy. The receptor set was obtained from a woman between 50 and 59 years old with cholangiocarcinoma. CDR3s include the opening cysteine and the closing phenylalanine or tryptophan. A D gene is named only where the DNA matches it firmly. Some rows mark clone size as missing; the rest say once, few, many or name a class of expanded clone.

d_gene	j_gene	len	v_gene	abundance	CDR3aa	CDR3nt
NA	TRBJ2-4	10	TRBV20-1	once	CSASGHIQYF	TGCAGTGCTAGCGGCCACATTCAGTACTTC
TRBD1	TRBJ1-2	13	TRBV28	NA	CASSGDRNYGYTF	TGTGCCAGCAGTGGGGACAGAAACTATGGCTACACCTTC
NA	TRBJ1-6	16	TRBV18	NA	CASSPAGIMGNSPLHF	TGTGCCAGCTCACCCGCAGGGATAATGGGTAATTCACCCCTCCACTTT
NA	TRBJ1-2	13	TRBV29-1	NA	CSVVRETGYGYTF	TGCAGCGTTGTTCGGGAAACGGGCTATGGCTACACCTTC
TRBD1	TRBJ1-4	15	TRBV7-9	NA	CASSIHRGGGEKLFF	TGTGCCAGCAGCATTCACAGGGGAGGAGGGGAAAAACTGTTTTTT
NA	TRBJ1-2	18	TRBV21-1	NA	CASSKGSGVGQAPHGYTF	TGTGCCAGCAGCAAAGGCTCTGGTGTCGGTCAGGCTCCCCATGGCTACACCTTC
NA	TRBJ1-1	13	TRBV6-6	NA	CASSLGANTEAFF	TGTGCCAGCAGCTTGGGGGCGAACACTGAAGCTTTCTTT
NA	TRBJ1-1	12	TRBV5-6	NA	CASSRQDTEAFF	TGTGCCAGCAGCCGACAGGACACTGAAGCTTTCTTT
NA	TRBJ2-5	13	TRBV5-4	NA	CASSYQESETQYF	TGTGCCAGCAGCTATCAGGAGAGCGAGACCCAGTACTTC
NA	TRBJ1-5	12	TRBV7-9	NA	CASSPASEPQHF	TGTGCCAGCAGCCCCGCCTCGGAGCCCCAGCATTTT
NA	TRBJ1-1	12	TRBV7-9	NA	CASSFQAAEAFF	TGTGCCAGCAGCTTCCAGGCGGCCGAAGCTTTCTTT
TRBD2	TRBJ2-5	16	TRBV23-1	NA	CASSQSRLAGKETQYF	TGCGCCAGCAGTCAATCTCGACTAGCGGGGAAAGAGACCCAGTACTTC
NA	TRBJ1-1	15	TRBV5-4	NA	CASSLRGGPGTEAFF	TGTGCCAGCAGCTTGAGAGGAGGGCCAGGCACTGAAGCTTTCTTT
NA	TRBJ1-4	14	TRBV19	NA	CASHDGGSGEKLFF	TGTGCCAGCCATGACGGGGGTTCTGGGGAAAAACTGTTTTTT
NA	TRBJ1-1	14	TRBV11-2	NA	CASSFGNSNTEAFF	TGTGCCAGCAGCTTCGGGAACTCGAACACTGAAGCTTTCTTT
NA	TRBJ1-1	13	TRBV7-9	NA	CASRGGVNTEAFF	TGTGCCAGCAGGGGGGGTGTGAACACTGAAGCTTTCTTT
NA	TRBJ1-6	11	TRBV7-6	NA	CASSSNSPLHF	TGTGCCAGCAGTTCGAATTCACCCCTCCACTTT
TRBD1	TRBJ1-2	12	TRBV29-1	once	CSVEQGADGYTF	TGCAGCGTTGAACAGGGGGCTGATGGCTACACCTTC
NA	TRBJ1-2	15	TRBV5-1	NA	CASSSPDRANYGYTF	TGCGCCAGCAGCTCGCCGGACAGAGCTAACTATGGCTACACCTTC
TRBD1	TRBJ1-5	13	TRBV6-5	NA	CASRGQINQPQHF	TGTGCCAGCAGGGGACAGATCAATCAGCCCCAGCATTTT
NA	TRBJ2-3	16	TRBV9	NA	CASSVVSQTSTDTQYF	TGTGCCAGCAGCGTAGTTTCTCAAACTAGCACAGATACGCAGTATTTT
NA	TRBJ2-5	15	TRBV9	NA	CASSVAPSFQETQYF	TGTGCCAGCAGCGTAGCCCCGAGTTTCCAAGAGACCCAGTACTTC
NA	TRBJ2-1	14	TRBV6-5	NA	CASSYSPAGREQFF	TGTGCCAGCAGTTACTCCCCAGCGGGTCGGGAGCAGTTCTTC
NA	TRBJ2-7	11	TRBV20-1	NA	CSATRGGEQYF	TGCAGTGCAACCCGGGGAGGCGAGCAGTACTTC
NA	TRBJ1-1	13	TRBV4-3	NA	CASSQVISTEAFF	TGCGCCAGCAGCCAAGTAATCTCCACTGAAGCTTTCTTT
TRBD1	TRBJ1-4	14	TRBV12-5	NA	CASVDRGEGEKLFF	TGTGCTAGTGTTGACAGGGGCGAGGGTGAAAAACTGTTTTTT
TRBD1	TRBJ2-5	16	TRBV5-1	NA	CASSTVGDSIQETQYF	TGCGCCAGCAGCACCGTTGGGGACAGTATCCAAGAGACCCAGTACTTC
TRBD2	TRBJ2-5	19	TRBV5-6	once	CASSLASAVWRGGEETQYF	TGTGCCAGCAGCTTGGCCTCGGCGGTTTGGCGGGGGGGAGAAGAGACCCAGTACTTC
NA	TRBJ1-1	14	TRBV15	NA	CATSREGFRTEAFF	TGTGCCACCAGCAGAGAAGGCTTCAGAACTGAAGCTTTCTTT
NA	TRBJ2-3	16	TRBV4-3	NA	CASSQGRGASTDTQYF	TGCGCCAGCAGCCAAGGTCGGGGGGCCAGCACAGATACGCAGTATTTT
TRBD1	TRBJ1-2	14	TRBV27	NA	CASSHGQGNYGYTF	TGTGCCAGCAGTCACGGACAGGGGAACTATGGCTACACCTTC
TRBD2	TRBJ2-1	21	TRBV4-1	NA	CASSQGPIGTSGGPTYNEQFF	TGCGCCAGCAGCCAAGGCCCAATCGGGACTAGCGGGGGGCCGACCTACAATGAGCAGTTCTTC
TRBD1	TRBJ2-5	14	TRBV19	NA	CASSPRGLQETQYF	TGTGCCAGTAGCCCGAGGGGGCTCCAAGAGACCCAGTACTTC
TRBD2	TRBJ2-7	16	TRBV4-3	NA	CASAKHASGGVYEQYF	TGCGCCAGCGCGAAGCATGCTAGCGGGGGAGTCTACGAGCAGTACTTC
TRBD1	TRBJ1-2	16	TRBV7-2	NA	CASSLALLDRQWGYTF	TGTGCCAGCAGCTTAGCGCTTCTGGACAGGCAATGGGGCTACACCTTC
TRBD1	TRBJ1-4	14	TRBV5-1	NA	CASSSGTANEKLFF	TGCGCCAGCAGCAGCGGGACAGCAAATGAAAAACTGTTTTTT
NA	TRBJ1-1	14	TRBV11-3	NA	CASSLGGRNTEAFF	TGTGCCAGCAGCTTAGGAGGGCGGAACACTGAAGCTTTCTTT
NA	TRBJ2-5	16	TRBV9	NA	CASSPVTGLGQETQYF	TGTGCCAGCAGCCCTGTGACAGGCCTGGGCCAAGAGACCCAGTACTTC
TRBD1	TRBJ2-1	15	TRBV19	NA	CASSEGALIYNEQFF	TGTGCCAGTAGTGAGGGGGCCTTAATCTACAATGAGCAGTTCTTC
NA	TRBJ1-5	12	TRBV7-9	NA	CASSPTGQPQHF	TGTGCCAGCAGCCCGACAGGCCAGCCCCAGCATTTT
NA	TRBJ1-2	18	TRBV14	NA	CASSLNRDLGKANYGYTF	TGTGCCAGCAGCTTAAACAGGGACCTCGGCAAAGCTAACTATGGCTACACCTTC
NA	TRBJ2-2	13	TRBV5-6	NA	CASSLSATGELFF	TGTGCCAGCAGCTTATCGGCCACCGGGGAGCTGTTTTTT
NA	TRBJ1-1	14	TRBV7-9	once	CASSWRQSGTEAFF	TGTGCCAGCAGCTGGCGACAATCGGGCACTGAAGCTTTCTTT
NA	TRBJ2-7	12	TRBV5-4	NA	CASSYGYYEQYF	TGTGCCAGCAGCTACGGTTACTACGAGCAGTACTTC
TRBD2	TRBJ2-3	15	TRBV5-1	NA	CASSLTGGLTDTQYF	TGCGCCAGCAGCTTGACGGGGGGGCTCACAGATACGCAGTATTTT
NA	TRBJ1-2	13	TRBV11-2	few	CASSPTVNYGYTF	TGTGCCAGCAGCCCTACTGTGAACTATGGCTACACCTTC
TRBD1	TRBJ1-1	14	TRBV5-5	NA	CASSFSAGGTEAFF	TGTGCCAGCAGCTTTTCCGCAGGGGGGACTGAAGCTTTCTTT
NA	TRBJ1-5	14	TRBV5-1	NA	CASSPTSGDGPQHF	TGCGCCAGCAGCCCCACTTCAGGGGATGGGCCCCAGCATTTT
NA	TRBJ1-1	12	TRBV10-3	NA	CAIRAGNTEAFF	TGTGCCATCAGGGCGGGGAACACTGAAGCTTTCTTT
TRBD1	TRBJ1-2	15	TRBV7-8	NA	CASSLVGGTGSIYTF	TGTGCCAGCAGCTTAGTGGGCGGGACAGGGAGTATCTACACCTTC
TRBD2	TRBJ2-1	15	TRBV6-5	NA	CASSKTSGGAPEQFF	TGTGCCAGCAGCAAGACTAGCGGGGGGGCCCCTGAGCAGTTCTTC
NA	TRBJ1-1	13	TRBV2	few	CASRQGRNTEAFF	TGTGCCAGCAGACAGGGCAGGAACACTGAAGCTTTCTTT
TRBD1	TRBJ1-2	15	TRBV6-4	NA	CASSATEQGRGGYTF	TGTGCCAGCAGTGCCACCGAACAGGGGCGCGGAGGCTACACCTTC